This entry describes one T cell receptor (beta chain). The sample is drawn from a study of T cell changes during pregnancy in multiple sclerosis. The CDR3 totals 15 residues. The ends were cut back, 6 bases at V and 3 bases at J, with 14 bases in the middle. Per germline, CDR1 MGHDK and CDR2 SYGVNS. Clones were sequenced by immunoSEQ multiplex PCR, and TCRdb holds only the in-frame ones, with some missing. This table holds some 60,000 clones, about nine tenths found once. The sequence came from a female donor with multiple sclerosis, enrolled in a pregnancy study. The V call is TRBV25-1, the J call TRBJ2-2; tentative D call: TRBD2 (6 bases). This sample comprised CD4+ T cells from peripheral blood mononuclear cells, obtained in the first trimester of pregnancy. CDR3 nucleotide sequence: TGTGCCAGCAGGGGGGGTGCAACGGACACCGGGGAGCTGTTTTTT. Translation gives CASRGGATDTGELFF. The full variable domain, completed using reference TRBV25-1 and TRBJ2-2, is EADIYQTPRYLVIGTGKKITLECSQTMGHDKMYWYQQDPGMELHLIHYSYGVNSTEKGDLSSESTVSRIRTEHFPLTLESARPSHTSQYLCASRGGATDTGELFFGEGSRLTVL.